Below, one T cell receptor (beta chain) is given with its context. This sample was taken from a study of PD-L1 blockade in urothelial cancer. Profiled with immunoSEQ multiplex PCR; TCRdb holds only in-frame clones, not every one. The sample holds more than 20,000 clones, around nine tenths seen once. The V and J ends lost 1 base and 5 bases respectively, with 11 bases between them. Germline CDR1 LNHNV, CDR2 YYDKDF (reference sequence). The CDR3 sequence is 14 residues long. This material consisted of PBMCs, taken around atezolizumab (anti-PD-L1) treatment. The sequence came from a man aged 50-60 years with urothelial cancer. The rearrangement links TRBV15 to TRBJ1-1, with a possible D match to TRBD1 (6 bases). The CDR3 bases are TGTGCCACCAGCAGAGCTAGAGGGGGAACTGAAGCTTTCTTT. The encoded protein is CATSRARGGTEAFF.